This T cell receptor (beta chain) is from a study of cytomegalovirus exposure and HLA in healthy donors (dated by TCRdb to 2016 to 2017). For the study in its entirety: An earlier analysis of about 560 of the donors reported about 300 Gb of sequence data and 117 million unique TCR beta sequences obtained from about 200 million T cells. About 310 gigabases of sequencing data and approximately 80 million unique TCR sequences were included in an early release covering around 650 HLA-typed donors. Among the roughly 400 genotyped donors, under 90% belonged to the genetic ancestry cluster associated with self-reported Caucasian donors. The aim of the study was to test whether cataloging public T cell receptors could identify signatures of past pathogen exposure. Using immunosequencing, the study profiled T cell repertoires from fewer than 850 subjects and related those repertoires to cytomegalovirus serostatus. Along with the approximately 700-subject first cohort, a separate validation cohort of over a hundred different subjects was used. High-throughput TCR immunosequencing, statistical association of individual TCRs with disease status, and machine learning were combined to predict cytomegalovirus infection status. A later analysis re-examined previously published TCR beta repertoires from about 670 donors and added high-resolution HLA genotyping to investigate patterns of TCR occurrence. Rather than drawing on any new phenotypic data, the later analysis identified candidate immune exposures from TCR beta sequences and the way those sequences occurred across donors. To decide whether each TCR beta V gene segment behaved as functional or pseudogenic, an earlier analysis of 587 of the donors relied on high-throughput TCR beta sequencing. Alongside the repertoire data, information on donor age, sex, ethnicity and CMV serostatus was compiled. Genome-wide SNP genotypes for about 60% of the roughly 700 donors were used in a later genetic analysis, which treated that subset as a discovery cohort. Every discovery cohort repertoire had been produced on one sequencing platform. Class I and class II HLA loci were covered by the typing at four-digit resolution. Typing coverage varied by locus: roughly 629-640 donors for A, B, C, DRB1 and DQB1; approximately 560 for DQA1; around 610 for DPA1; more than 450 for DPB1. Because of strong linkage in the cohort, five DR-DQ haplotypes were treated as single units for association and clustering. On average, roughly 250,000 unique TCR beta nucleotide sequences were sequenced per donor among 398 genotyped donors of the cohort, with roughly a sixth of those sequences being non-productive.

Libraries were made using the immunoSEQ multiplex PCR assay. A mixture of 60 forward primers for TCR Vbeta segments and 13 reverse primers for TCR Jbeta segments was used in the multiplex PCR. A multiplex PCR assay on genomic DNA amplified the CDR3 region of rearranged TCR beta genes. The Illumina HiSeq System was used to sequence the amplified TCR beta libraries as 87-base-pair reads. As for the authors' bioinformatics: A later analysis tallied tens of millions of unique TCR beta chains across the roughly 610 repertoires, and around 12 million of those chains were shared by two or more donors. Raw reads were error-corrected and collapsed into unique sequences by a nearest-neighbor algorithm in which closely related sequences were merged to remove PCR and sequencing errors. V, D and J gene segments were assigned by aligning CDR3 sequences to IMGT reference sequences. For a sequence to be retained, a match of at least six nucleotides to both a V gene segment and a J gene segment was required. A rearrangement was called productive if the CDR3 had no stop codons and remained in frame with V and J, and every other rearrangement was called non-productive. Following IMGT convention, CDR3 was defined as the stretch from the second conserved V-encoded cysteine to the conserved J-encoded phenylalanine. The earlier analysis of around 640 of the donors excluded sequences that lacked an unambiguous match to a single V gene segment. In an earlier analysis of about 590 of the donors, a V segment was called functional when productive rearrangements were above 56.7%, and segregating when the standard deviation between donors exceeded 5%. A statistical classification framework was built for diagnosing cytomegalovirus status from the catalog of TCR beta chain sequences. A later analysis assigned V and J genes by comparing TCR nucleotide sequences with IMGT/GENE-DB human TR gene sequences. A later analysis assigned CDR3 sequences and most-parsimonious VDJ recombination scenarios with the TCRdist pipeline. In a later analysis, each TCR beta chain was defined by its CDR3 amino acid sequence together with its V-gene family, and reads without a unique V-gene family were excluded. As a way to deal with suspected cross-contamination and a sequencing artifact, a later analysis dropped 450 to 700 nucleotide sequences that were highly shared and had low generation probability. For each public chain, a later analysis derived a clonal expansion index from normalized ranks of inferred template counts within each repertoire. A later analysis computed generation probabilities with a VDJ recombination model fitted to out-of-frame rearrangements, and checked the results against IGoR. Hypergeometric tests were used in a later analysis to score TCR-TCR, TCR-HLA and TCR-CMV co-occurrence, with a repertoire-size bias correction applied to the TCR pairs. A later analysis estimated false discovery rates by permuting HLA or CMV assignments 20 times. In a later analysis, co-occurring TCRs were grouped using DBSCAN, and TCRdist sequence similarity was added for clustering within HLA-allele-positive subsets. For co-occurrence clustering, repertoires with fewer than 30,000 or more than 120,000 public chains were excluded, along with five repertoires with anomalous nucleotide sharing. As stored in TCRdb, this immuneACCESS dataset retains in-frame rearrangements with V and J assigned. A fraction of the clones does not appear; measured against another copy, unresolved V genes explain less than half of the discrepancy, and the remainder lacks a known reason. V and J calls and clone size are those listed in that table; D and trimming were worked out from the DNA. The sample yields roughly 150,000 clones; about 72% were counted once. Clones ranked in the top ten supply about 1.3% of the sample.

With regard to this clone: What this receptor recognizes is not known. No base qualities exist here, and no much larger clone lies one base off it.

The cohort was made up of 666 healthy bone marrow donors. At the time of sampling, every cohort member was nominally healthy, though immune exposures that went unrecorded were likely present. The donor tested CMV seronegative, placing the donor among the roughly 340 seronegative members of the cohort. Every donor gave a peripheral blood sample, and the peripheral blood mononuclear cells from that sample were used for TCR beta sequencing. Genomic DNA was extracted from the blood cell samples with the Qiagen DNeasy Blood Extraction Kit. Overall study results and their limits: A later genetic analysis associated a missense DCLRE1C variant with V-gene and J-gene trimming of TCR beta chains, and an independent cohort replicated the association. In a later analysis, HLA-associated TCR beta chains were found to be more clonally expanded and to have lower generation probabilities than equally common non-associated chains. The study listed 150 to 200 TCR beta chains as associated with cytomegalovirus. In a later analysis, TCR association rates were found to vary across HLA loci, with the most associated TCRs seen for DRB1 alleles and the fewest for HLA-C alleles. Because HLA typing was missing for some donors at each locus, association tests included only the typed subset. Broadly in line with IMGT annotations, most TCR beta V segments showed up in productive rearrangements about 87% or about 30% of the time in an earlier analysis of approximately 640 of the donors. In vitro tests confirmed that a few of the cytomegalovirus-associated TCR beta chains recognize cytomegalovirus antigens. Presence/absence analyses assumed roughly uniform sequencing depth across donors, an assumption that may not hold. In a later analysis, several top co-occurrence clusters were reported to appear linked to parvovirus B19, influenza, CMV and Epstein-Barr virus. Specific HLA alleles were associated with around 18,000 TCR beta sequences at a false discovery rate of 0.05 in a later analysis. A later genetic analysis reported fewer N-insertions in productive TCRs among donors in an Asian-associated ancestry cluster than the roughly 670-donor mean. This cohort had only TCR beta chains sequenced, and the lack of alpha or paired-chain data limited which features could be detected. Immune exposure information for the cohort was limited to CMV serostatus. The sequencing pipeline was judged likely to have produced a cluster of highly shared sequence variants as a technical artifact. In both the original and validation cohorts, the classifier was reported to diagnose cytomegalovirus status with high specificity and sensitivity. A later analysis found that most CMV-associated TCR beta chains appeared HLA-restricted, with HLA associations seemingly driven largely by CMV exposure. Roughly 15 rarely observed V segments, including chromosome 9 orphons, were excluded from the earlier analysis of almost 600 of the donors because counts were too low. Most TCR sequences were seen in very few donors, while some public TCRs were found in many individuals. When HLA alleles, especially DR and DQ, strongly co-occurred, attributing TCR associations to individual alleles was difficult. A further reported finding was that TCR beta sequences accurately predicted the HLA-A and HLA-B alleles for most subjects in the first cohort. The authors suggested that the approach could potentially be generalized to other disease states and immunological phenotypes. Linkage disequilibrium might explain the correlated functional status among segregating V segments, but an unknown experimental factor could not be excluded.

This clonotype was sampled from a male donor in good health and CMV-seronegative. The sample was PBMCs.

The CDR3 protein sequence reads: CASSLSGAGYNEQFF. The nucleotide sequence reads TGTGCCAGCAGCTTATCAGGAGCGGGTTACAATGAGCAGTTCTTC. The sequence links TRBV7-2 to TRBJ2-1, with a tentative D gene TRBD2 over 6 matching bases. CDR1 is given as SGHTA and CDR2 as FQGNSA, both from the germline V gene. V sheds 2 bases and J sheds 4 bases, leaving 12 bases between their ends. The CDR3 goes from the cysteine to the phenylalanine over 15 residues. Kept here is only the CDR3 DNA, which spans 45 bases and is read in frame from base 1. The CDR3, completed at both ends by the reference TRBV7-2 and TRBJ2-1 genes, gives the full variable domain GAGVSQSPSNKVTEKGKDVELRCDPISGHTALYWYRQSLGQGLEFLIYFQGNSAPDKSGLPSDRFSAERTGGSVSTLTIQRTQQEDSAVYLCASSLSGAGYNEQFFGPGTRLTVL.